In this sample, the clone carrying this T cell receptor (beta chain) turned up many times. The data were taken from a study of spatial heterogeneity in lung cancer. Time point in this sample: sample taken at primary tumor resection. Researchers sequenced whole RNA taken from tumor, nontumor lung or frozen PBMC without sorting. In TCRdb, the 5' RACE reads were re-called with MiXCR into one record per CDR3 protein. The table includes under 20,000 distinct CDR3 sequences, about a fifth detected once. This CDR3 region has 15 residues. V lost 5 bases and J lost 2, with 16 bases in between. Germline lookup yields CDR1 SEHNR and CDR2 FQNEAQ (reference sequence).

The chain uses TRBV7-9 and TRBJ2-7; no definite D call. Sequences were derived from PBMCs, sampled at surgery. The clonotype originates from a male donor with early-stage non-small cell lung cancer. CDR3 sequence reads: CASSPKGQMPYEQYF. The CDR3 DNA is TGTGCCAGCAGCCCGAAGGGCCAAATGCCCTACGAGCAGTACTTC.